The T cell receptor (beta chain) under discussion was sequenced for a study of T cell repertoires and HLA-DP antigens (dated by TCRdb to the late 2010s). Regarding the study in general: The study used an in vitro model of CD4+ T cell alloreactivity against allogeneic HLA-DP presented by transduced HeLa cells. The three donors were two male and one female, with ages ranging from the 18-to-29 to the 60-to-69 age band. The average DNA input was approximately 220 ng for sorted CD137+CD4+ samples versus about 1,200 ng for pre-culture CD4+ samples. Compared with self, one alloantigen differed at one amino acid in the peptide-binding groove and the other differed at under 11, modelling structurally similar versus dissimilar alloantigens. Points the paper makes about the study in general: Naive and memory CD4+ repertoires were not analysed separately. Clones undetected before culture had an average cumulative frequency of about 38% against one allele versus roughly 55% against the other. The study was limited by having only three donors, by relying on a non-physiological HeLa antigen-presenting system, and by using total CD4+ responder cells. Clonality of sorted CD137+ cells was similar against both alloantigens (around 0.37) and much higher than in pre-culture samples (about 0.04).

Worth noting for this clone: The clone's antigen remains unknown. The sample holds no much larger clone one base away, and base qualities are not on file.

The immunoSEQ multiplex PCR, with forward primers for 54 TRBV segments and reverse primers for 13 TRBJ segments, was used to amplify TCRB CDR3 regions. Deep resolution, with a target of approximately 190,000 T cell genomes, was applied to the sequencing of pre-culture CD4+ samples. Amplicons were sequenced on an Illumina HiSeq System, producing 87 bp reads covering the CDR3. Processing in the source paper ran as follows. Reads were corrected for PCR and sequencing errors, and CDR3 regions were defined by alignment to IMGT reference sequences. Synthetic template pools were used to estimate counts of templates and unique rearrangements. Clonality was computed as 1 minus Pielou's evenness. The Daley-Smith estimator was used to estimate richness. Repertoire overlap was measured with Morisita's index. Clones present in cultured samples but not detected in the pre-culture repertoire of the same donor were defined as low-abundance clones. TCRdb retrieved this table from immuneACCESS and kept in-frame rearrangements only. Not all clones are present; in checked studies, unresolved V genes account for under half, and no reason is known for the remainder. The DNA gave D and trimming, while V, J and clone size come from that table. In this sample the table shows over 60,000 clones, over 75% of which occur a single time. The top ten constitute 1.5% to 2% of the sample.

Between the V and J ends, shortened by 9 bases and 7 bases respectively, the junction contains 12 bases. The CDR3 covers 11 residues, taking in both the cysteine and the phenylalanine. Only CDR3 DNA remains: 33 bases, in frame from the first base. The germline V gene (reference sequence) supplies CDR1 SEHNR and CDR2 FQNEAQ. Untouched CD4+ T cells were isolated from Ficoll-separated PBMC by magnetic bead negative selection, reaching an average purity of nearly 98%. Untouched CD4+ T cells were isolated with magnetic beads from Ficoll-separated PBMC, and a purity of 95% to 98% was reached with negligible CD8+ contamination. Peripheral blood mononuclear cells were supplied by the buffy coats of a few healthy blood donors, who served as the study donors. CMV seronegative status was shared by all three donors. Genomic DNA was extracted with the DNeasy Blood & Tissue Kit. TCRB sequencing was performed on genomic DNA from sorted CD137+CD4+ cells and pre-culture CD4+ baseline samples from each subject.

The chain is made from TRBV7-9 and TRBJ1-1, with the D gene not confidently named. The origin of this receptor is a man between 60 and 75 years old in good health and CMV-seronegative. Sequences were obtained from CD4+ T cells from PBMCs. The CDR3 corresponds to CASLVANEAFF. The DNA is TGTGCCAGTCTTGTGGCAAATGAAGCTTTCTTT.